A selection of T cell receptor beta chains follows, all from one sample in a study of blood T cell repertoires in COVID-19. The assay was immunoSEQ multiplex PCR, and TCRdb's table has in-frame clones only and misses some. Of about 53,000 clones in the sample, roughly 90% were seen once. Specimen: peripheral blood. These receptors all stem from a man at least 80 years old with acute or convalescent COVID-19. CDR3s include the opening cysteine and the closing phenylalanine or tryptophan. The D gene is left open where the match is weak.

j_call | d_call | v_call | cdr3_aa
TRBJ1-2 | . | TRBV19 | CASRPLTGKNYGYTF
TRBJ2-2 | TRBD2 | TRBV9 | CASSGTSGTGELFF
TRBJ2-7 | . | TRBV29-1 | CSVTGSHEQYF
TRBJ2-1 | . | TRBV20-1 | CSARRGSEQFF
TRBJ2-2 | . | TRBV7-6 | CASSLEGFNTGELFF
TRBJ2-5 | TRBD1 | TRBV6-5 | CASNRIDREETQYF
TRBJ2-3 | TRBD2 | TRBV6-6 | CASSYTTGGTDTQYF
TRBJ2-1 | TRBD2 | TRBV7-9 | CASSTQGSGGYEQFF
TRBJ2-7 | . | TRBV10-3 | CAISESQAEQYF
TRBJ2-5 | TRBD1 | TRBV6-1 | CASRGGQGSVETQYF
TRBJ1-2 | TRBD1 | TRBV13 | CASSLQGGGNYGYTF
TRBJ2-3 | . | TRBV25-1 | CASKGAGSTDTQYF
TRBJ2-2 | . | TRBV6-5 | CASIRRDSSPGELFF
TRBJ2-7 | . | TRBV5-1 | CASSPFREKMAYEQYF
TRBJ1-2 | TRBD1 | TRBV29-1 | CSVGQGHGYTF
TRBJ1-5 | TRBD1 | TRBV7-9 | CASSLVAGGPQPQHF
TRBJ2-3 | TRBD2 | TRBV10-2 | CASISQRGFDTQYF
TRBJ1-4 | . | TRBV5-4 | CASSSQRGSNEKLFF
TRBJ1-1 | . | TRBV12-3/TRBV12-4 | CASSLGNTEAFF
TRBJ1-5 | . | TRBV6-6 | CASSYTDRTNQPQHF
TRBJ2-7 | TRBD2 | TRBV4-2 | CASSQGGGGAGEQYF
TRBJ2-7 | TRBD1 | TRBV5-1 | CASSLLSGTVFHEQYF
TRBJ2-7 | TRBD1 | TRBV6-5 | CASSRQGGSTYEQYF
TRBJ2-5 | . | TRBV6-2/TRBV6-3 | CASSYASASETQYF
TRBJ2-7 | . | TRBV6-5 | CASSSVTTGEQYF
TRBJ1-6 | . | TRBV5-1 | CASSLDGAGTSSPLHF
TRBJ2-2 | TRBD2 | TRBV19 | CASSIRGGGTGELFF
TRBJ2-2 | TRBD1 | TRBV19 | CASSIRQGNTGELFF
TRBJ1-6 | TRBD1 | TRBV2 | CASSGQGYNSPLHF
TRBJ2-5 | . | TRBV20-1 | CSASLVETQYF
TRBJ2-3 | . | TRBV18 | CASSPQKADTEQYF
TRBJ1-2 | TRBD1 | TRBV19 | CASYRGSNYGYTF
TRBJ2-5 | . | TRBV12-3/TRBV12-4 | CASCRGLLWTQYF
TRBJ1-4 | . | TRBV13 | CASSSYTLDRRKLFF
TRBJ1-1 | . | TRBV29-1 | CSVSVARSGAEAFF
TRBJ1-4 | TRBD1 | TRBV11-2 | CASSRQGATNEKLFF
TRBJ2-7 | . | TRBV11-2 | CASSPWGDEQYF
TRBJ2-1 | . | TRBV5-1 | CASSLVGVRRVNEQFF
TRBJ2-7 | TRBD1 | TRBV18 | CASSPRGQNPYYEQYF
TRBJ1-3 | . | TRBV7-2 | CAFRQGGGNTIYF
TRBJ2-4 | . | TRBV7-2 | CASSLGQKAKNIQYF
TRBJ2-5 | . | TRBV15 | CATSRAQETQYF
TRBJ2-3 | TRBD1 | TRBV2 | CASSADRGGDTQYF
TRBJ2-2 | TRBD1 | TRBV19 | CASIEGGITGELFF